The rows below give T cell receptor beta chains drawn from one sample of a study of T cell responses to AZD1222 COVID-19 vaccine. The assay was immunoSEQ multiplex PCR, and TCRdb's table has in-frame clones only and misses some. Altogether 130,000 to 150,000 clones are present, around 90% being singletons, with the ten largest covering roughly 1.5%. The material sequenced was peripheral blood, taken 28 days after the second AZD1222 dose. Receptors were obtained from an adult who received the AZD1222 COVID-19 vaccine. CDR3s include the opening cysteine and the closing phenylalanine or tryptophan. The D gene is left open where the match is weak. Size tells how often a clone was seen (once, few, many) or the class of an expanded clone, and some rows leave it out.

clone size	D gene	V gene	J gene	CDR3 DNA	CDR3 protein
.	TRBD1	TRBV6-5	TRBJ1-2	TGTGCCAGCAGTCAAAAACAGGGGGCGGACTATGGCTACACCTTC	CASSQKQGADYGYTF
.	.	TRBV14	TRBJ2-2	TGTGCCAGCAGCCAAGATTCAGGTCGCGGGGAGCTGTTTTTT	CASSQDSGRGELFF
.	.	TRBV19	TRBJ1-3	TGTGCCAGTAGCCCGAGGGGGAGTGGAAACACCATATATTTT	CASSPRGSGNTIYF
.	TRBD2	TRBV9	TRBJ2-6	TGTGCCAGCAGTGGGACTAGCGGTTCCTCTGGGGCCAACGTCCTGACTTTC	CASSGTSGSSGANVLTF
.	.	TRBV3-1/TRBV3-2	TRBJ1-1	TGTGCCAGCAGCCATTCCGACCGACGAGCTTTCTTT	CASSHSDRRAFF
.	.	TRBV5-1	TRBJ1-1	TGCGCCAGCAGCTTGGGCACAACAACTGAAGCTTTCTTT	CASSLGTTTEAFF
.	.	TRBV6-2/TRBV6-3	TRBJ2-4	TGTGCCAGCAGTTCACCCAACGGTACAGGGTACAAAAACATTCAGTACTTC	CASSSPNGTGYKNIQYF
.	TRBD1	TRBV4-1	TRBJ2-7	TGCGCCAGCAGCCAAATCGGGACAGGGAGGAGCTCCTACGAGCAGTACTTC	CASSQIGTGRSSYEQYF
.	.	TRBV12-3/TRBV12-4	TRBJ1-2	TGTGCCAGCAGCAAGACAGCTAACTATGGCTACACCTTC	CASSKTANYGYTF
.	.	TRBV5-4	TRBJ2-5	TGTGCCAGCAGCACCCGGACGAGTGCAGAGACCCAGTACTTC	CASSTRTSAETQYF
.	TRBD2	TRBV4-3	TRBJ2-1	TGCGCCAGCAGCCAAGCTCCGACTAGCGGGAGGGCCGCCAATGAGCAGTTCTTC	CASSQAPTSGRAANEQFF
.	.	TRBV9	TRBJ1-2	TGTGCCAGCAGCGTAGCTTGGATAGCCGATGGCTACACCTTC	CASSVAWIADGYTF
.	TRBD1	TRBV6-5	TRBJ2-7	TGTGCCAGCAGAGACGGGACAGGTACCTACGAGCAGTACTTC	CASRDGTGTYEQYF
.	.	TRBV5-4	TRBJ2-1	TGTGCCAGCAGCTTGGGACTTGGGAGCGGCTACAATGAGCAGTTCTTC	CASSLGLGSGYNEQFF
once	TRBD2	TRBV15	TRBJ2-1	TGTGCCACCAAGCGGGGGGTAGCGGGAGGGTCCTACAATGAGCAGTTCTTC	CATKRGVAGGSYNEQFF
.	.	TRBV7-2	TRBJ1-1	TGTGCCAGCAGCCCAAGGAGGTCTATGAACACTGAAGCTTTCTTT	CASSPRRSMNTEAFF
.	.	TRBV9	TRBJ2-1	TGTGCCAGCAGCGTAGCTGGGGAGCCGAGCTCCTACAATGAGCAGTTCTTC	CASSVAGEPSSYNEQFF
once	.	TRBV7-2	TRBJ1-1	TGTGCCAGCAGACGCAGTGAGTCCGCTGAAGCTTTCTTT	CASRRSESAEAFF
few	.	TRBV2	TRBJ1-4	TGTGCCAGCAGTGACCTAAGTAATGAAAAACTGTTTTTT	CASSDLSNEKLFF
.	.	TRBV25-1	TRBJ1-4	TGTGCCAGCAGTGAATTAGGGGGGCGCGGTAATGAAAAACTGTTTTTT	CASSELGGRGNEKLFF
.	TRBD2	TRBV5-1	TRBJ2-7	TGCGCCAGCAGCCCCGGGACTAGCGGGATGGTCTCCTACGAGCAGTACTTC	CASSPGTSGMVSYEQYF
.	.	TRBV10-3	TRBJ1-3	TGTGCCATCAGTGGAGCAGGGGATCGGAACACCATATATTTT	CAISGAGDRNTIYF
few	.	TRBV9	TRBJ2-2	TGTGCCAGCAGCGTATGGAACACCGGGGAGCTGTTTTTT	CASSVWNTGELFF
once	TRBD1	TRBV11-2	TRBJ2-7	TGTGCCAGCAGCTCGGACAGGGATTACGAGCAGTACTTC	CASSSDRDYEQYF
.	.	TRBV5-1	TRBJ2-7	TGCGCCAGCAGCTTGGCTACTCCCAGGTACGAGCAGTACTTC	CASSLATPRYEQYF
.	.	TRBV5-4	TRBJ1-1	TGTGCCAGCAGCCTGGGGCAGGGAGCCACTTTCTTT	CASSLGQGATFF
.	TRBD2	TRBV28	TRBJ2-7	TGTGCCAGCAGTTTTCGCCCCGTCAGCAGCGGGGTAATCTACGAGCAGTACTTC	CASSFRPVSSGVIYEQYF
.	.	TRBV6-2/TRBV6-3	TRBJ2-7	TGTGCCAGCAGCCAAAGCTCCTACGAGCAGTACTTC	CASSQSSYEQYF
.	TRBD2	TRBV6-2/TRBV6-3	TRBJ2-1	TGTGCCAGCAGTTACTCGAGCGGGAGCGAGGATGAGCAGTTCTTC	CASSYSSGSEDEQFF
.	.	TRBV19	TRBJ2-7	TGTGCCAGTAGTATAGATCTATCAGACAACTACGAGCAGTACTTC	CASSIDLSDNYEQYF
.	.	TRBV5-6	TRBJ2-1	TGTGCCAGCAGCCAGGACTCCGGGGGCTACAATGAGCAGTTCTTC	CASSQDSGGYNEQFF
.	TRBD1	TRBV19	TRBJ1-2	TGTGCCAGTAGTATCGGACAGGGAGGTAACTATGGCTACACCTTC	CASSIGQGGNYGYTF
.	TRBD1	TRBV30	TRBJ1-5	TGTGCCTGGAGTAAAAGACAGGGTTCTCAGCCCCAGCATTTT	CAWSKRQGSQPQHF
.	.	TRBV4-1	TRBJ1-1	TGCGCCAGCAGCCATCCTTTCCCGGTGGGGACGGTCGCTGAAGCTTTCTTT	CASSHPFPVGTVAEAFF
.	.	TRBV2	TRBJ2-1	TGTGCCAGCAGTGAGCGGGTACCGGCGTTTGAGCAGTTCTTC	CASSERVPAFEQFF
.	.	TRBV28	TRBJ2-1	TGTGCCAGCAGCCTAGTTCGGGATGAGCAGTTCTTC	CASSLVRDEQFF
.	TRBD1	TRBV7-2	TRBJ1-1	TGTGCCAGCAGCCGGCCAGGGGGGAGGGAAGCTTTCTTT	CASSRPGGREAFF
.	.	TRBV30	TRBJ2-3	TGTGCCTACTACCGGGACACCCGCACAGATACGCAGTATTTT	CAYYRDTRTDTQYF
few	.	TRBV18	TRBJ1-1	TGTGCCAGCTCACCACCCCCCCGATCGGAAGCTTTCTTT	CASSPPPRSEAFF
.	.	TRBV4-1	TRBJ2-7	TGCGCCAGCAGCCAAGTTCAGGTCTCCTACGAGCAGTACTTC	CASSQVQVSYEQYF
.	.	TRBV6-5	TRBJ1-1	TGTGCCAGCAGTTACAGCAGGAACACTGAAGCTTTCTTT	CASSYSRNTEAFF